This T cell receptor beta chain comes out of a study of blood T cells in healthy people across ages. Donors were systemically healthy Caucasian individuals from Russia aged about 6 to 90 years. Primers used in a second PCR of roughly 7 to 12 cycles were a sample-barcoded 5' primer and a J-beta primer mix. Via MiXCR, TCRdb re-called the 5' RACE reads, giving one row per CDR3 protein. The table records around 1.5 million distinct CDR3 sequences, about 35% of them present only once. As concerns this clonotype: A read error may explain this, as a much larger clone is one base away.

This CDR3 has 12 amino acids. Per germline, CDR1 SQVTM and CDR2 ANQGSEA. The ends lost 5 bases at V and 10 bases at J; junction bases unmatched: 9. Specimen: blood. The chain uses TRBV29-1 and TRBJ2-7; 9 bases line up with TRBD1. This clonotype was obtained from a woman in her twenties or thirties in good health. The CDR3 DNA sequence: TGCAGCGTTATGGGACAGGGTAGCATCCAGTACTTC. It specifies CSVMGQGSIQYF.